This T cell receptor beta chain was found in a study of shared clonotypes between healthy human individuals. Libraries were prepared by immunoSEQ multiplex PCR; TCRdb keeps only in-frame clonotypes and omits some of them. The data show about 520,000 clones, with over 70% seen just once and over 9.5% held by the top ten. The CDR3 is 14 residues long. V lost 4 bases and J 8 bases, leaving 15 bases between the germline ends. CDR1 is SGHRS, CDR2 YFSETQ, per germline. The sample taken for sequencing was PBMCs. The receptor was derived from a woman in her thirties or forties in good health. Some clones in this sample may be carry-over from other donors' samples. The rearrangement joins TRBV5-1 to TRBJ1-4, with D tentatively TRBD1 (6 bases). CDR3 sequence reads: CASSRDTGEEKLFF. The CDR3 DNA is TGCGCCAGCAGCCGGGACACCGGGGAAGAAAAACTGTTTTTT.